The clone carrying this T cell receptor (beta chain) was observed at least ten times. Its target is unknown. Germline assignment: CDR1 SGHRS and CDR2 YFSETQ. V shed 4 bases and J 0 bases; nucleotides not matched to a gene: 6. This CDR3 spans 16 amino acids. Noted time point: sample taken at primary tumor resection. The sequenced material consisted of unsorted whole RNA from tumor, nontumor lung or frozen PBMC. This entry comes from a study of spatial heterogeneity in lung cancer. Study-wide findings and caveats: Among blood samples, ubiquitous expanded tumor TCRs appeared more at resection than at follow-up.

Every TCR cDNA molecule bore a unique molecular identifier. A single record per CDR3 protein comes from TCRdb applying MiXCR to the 5' RACE reads. The repertoire has about 14,000 distinct CDR3 sequences, 10% of them found once; the top ten carry almost 30%. Sequencing used PBMCs, obtained at surgery. This TCR came from a male donor with early-stage non-small cell lung cancer. The chain joins TRBV5-1 to TRBJ2-2, with TRBD1 matching over 7 bases. The CDR3 nucleotides are TGCGCCAGCAGCCCTAGACAGGGATCGAACACCGGGGAGCTGTTTTTT. It codes for CASSPRQGSNTGELFF.